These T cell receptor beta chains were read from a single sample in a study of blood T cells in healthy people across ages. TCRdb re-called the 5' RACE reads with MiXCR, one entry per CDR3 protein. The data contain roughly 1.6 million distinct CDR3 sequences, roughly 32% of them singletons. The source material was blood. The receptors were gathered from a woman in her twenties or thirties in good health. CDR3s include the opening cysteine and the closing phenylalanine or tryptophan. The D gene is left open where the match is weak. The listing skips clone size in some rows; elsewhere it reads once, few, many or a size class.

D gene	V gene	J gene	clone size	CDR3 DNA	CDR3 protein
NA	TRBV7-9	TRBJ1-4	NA	TGTGCCAGCAGCTTATTTGGGGGCGGTAATGAAAAACTGTTTTTT	CASSLFGGGNEKLFF
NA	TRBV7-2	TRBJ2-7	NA	TGTTCCAGCAGCTTTGCGCCACCGGGACACCTCTCCTACGAGCAGTACTTC	CSSSFAPPGHLSYEQYF
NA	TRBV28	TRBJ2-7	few	TGTGCCAGCAGTTTAGCCCCTTCGGGGGGCGGCGAGCAGTACTTC	CASSLAPSGGGEQYF
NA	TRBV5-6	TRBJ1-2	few	TGTGCCAGCTCTATGACGGAAAACTATGGCTACACCTTC	CASSMTENYGYTF
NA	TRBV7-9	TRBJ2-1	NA	TGTGCCAGCGTCACCGGAGGGGGCGAGGGGTACAATGAGCAGTTCTTC	CASVTGGGEGYNEQFF
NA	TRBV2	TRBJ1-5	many	TGTGCCAGCAGAGAAACAGGAAATCAGCCCCAGCATTTT	CASRETGNQPQHF
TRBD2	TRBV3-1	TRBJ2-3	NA	TGTGCCAGCAGCCAAGATGGACTAGCTTCTAGCACAGATACGCAGTATTTT	CASSQDGLASSTDTQYF
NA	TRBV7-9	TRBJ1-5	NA	TGTGCCAGCAGCTTAGCCACAGAAACCCAGCCCCAGCATTTT	CASSLATETQPQHF
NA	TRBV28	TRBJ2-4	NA	TGTGCCAGCAGTTTATTTAGCGAACTGGCCAAAAACATTCAGTACTTC	CASSLFSELAKNIQYF
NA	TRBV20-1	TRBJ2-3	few	TGCAGTGCTAGCGACAGGTTCATTAATACGCAGTATTTT	CSASDRFINTQYF
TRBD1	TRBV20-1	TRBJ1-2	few	TGCAGTGCTAGGCAGGGGGGGAAGCAGGATGGCTACACCTTC	CSARQGGKQDGYTF
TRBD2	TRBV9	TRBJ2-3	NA	TGTGCCAGCAGCGTATCTACCGGGGCGGGGAGGGCAGATACGCAGTATTTT	CASSVSTGAGRADTQYF
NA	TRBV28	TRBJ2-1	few	TGTGCCAGCAGTTTATTCATGGGGGGTAAATACAATGAGCAGTTCTTC	CASSLFMGGKYNEQFF
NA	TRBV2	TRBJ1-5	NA	TGTGCCAGCAGAACTTCCGGGGTGCGGAGCAATCAGCCCCAGCATTTT	CASRTSGVRSNQPQHF
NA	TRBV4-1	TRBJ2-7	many	TGCGCCAGCAGCCAAGACAGCTTTAGCTCCTACGAGCAGTACTTC	CASSQDSFSSYEQYF
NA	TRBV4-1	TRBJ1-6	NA	TGCGCCAGCAAGGAGCCGGGGCAGCCTAATTCACCCCTCCACTTT	CASKEPGQPNSPLHF
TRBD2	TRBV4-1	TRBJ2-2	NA	TGCGCCAGCAGCCAAGTCGGGCTAGCGGGAACGAACACCGGGGAGCTGTTTTTT	CASSQVGLAGTNTGELFF
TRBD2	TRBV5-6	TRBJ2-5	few	TGTGCCAGCAGCTTGGATCAAGCGGGAGTGGGGGAGACCCAGTACTTC	CASSLDQAGVGETQYF
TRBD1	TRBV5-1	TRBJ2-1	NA	TGCGCCAGCAGCTTGGCCGGGACAGGTATAGACAATGAGCAGTTCTTC	CASSLAGTGIDNEQFF
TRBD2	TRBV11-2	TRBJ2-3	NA	TGTGCCAGCAGCGCCCCGGGGGGGGTCGTAGATACGCAGTATTTT	CASSAPGGVVDTQYF
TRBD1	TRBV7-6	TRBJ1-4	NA	TGTGCCAGCAGCTTAAGTGTAAAGGACAGGGGGAATGGAAAACTGTTTTTT	CASSLSVKDRGNGKLFF
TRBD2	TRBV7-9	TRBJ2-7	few	TGTGCCAGCAGCCAGACTAGCGGGAGAGAGTACGAGCAGTACTTC	CASSQTSGREYEQYF
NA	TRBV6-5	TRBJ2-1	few	TGTGCCAGCAGTTACTCACGGGGAGGCCTTTACAATGAGCAGTTCTTC	CASSYSRGGLYNEQFF
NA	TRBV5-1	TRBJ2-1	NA	TGCGCCAGCAGCGACAACCGGGACAATGAGCAGTTCTTC	CASSDNRDNEQFF